This TCR beta chain was sequenced for a study of PD-1 blockade in classical Hodgkin lymphoma. V lost 7 bases and J lost 8; bases outside the gene matches: 11. The germline CDR1 and CDR2 sequences are MGHDK and SYGVNS. There are 14 residues in the CDR3. Study-wide findings and caveats: Partial responders and progressors had significantly lower baseline TCR diversity. While CD8+ TCR diversity did not rise significantly by C4D1, CD4+ TCR diversity did. Exclusion applied to patients who initiated nivolumab less than 1 year following ASCT.

Clones were sequenced by immunoSEQ multiplex PCR, and TCRdb holds only the in-frame ones, with some missing. The sample contains about 110,000 clones, roughly nine tenths of which appear only once. All patients experienced relapse after autologous stem cell transplantation, and brentuximab vedotin exposure was variable. In the case of this clone: Its antigen is still unknown.

The genes are TRBV25-1 and TRBJ2-3; TRBD1 matches 8 bases. This sequence originates from a human donor with classical Hodgkin lymphoma. The sequenced sample was peripheral blood mononuclear cells (PBMCs), obtained before the second cycle of nivolumab. The DNA of the CDR3 is TGTGCCAGCACCCCGAGGACAGGGATTACTACGCAGTATTTT. This gives the protein CASTPRTGITTQYF.